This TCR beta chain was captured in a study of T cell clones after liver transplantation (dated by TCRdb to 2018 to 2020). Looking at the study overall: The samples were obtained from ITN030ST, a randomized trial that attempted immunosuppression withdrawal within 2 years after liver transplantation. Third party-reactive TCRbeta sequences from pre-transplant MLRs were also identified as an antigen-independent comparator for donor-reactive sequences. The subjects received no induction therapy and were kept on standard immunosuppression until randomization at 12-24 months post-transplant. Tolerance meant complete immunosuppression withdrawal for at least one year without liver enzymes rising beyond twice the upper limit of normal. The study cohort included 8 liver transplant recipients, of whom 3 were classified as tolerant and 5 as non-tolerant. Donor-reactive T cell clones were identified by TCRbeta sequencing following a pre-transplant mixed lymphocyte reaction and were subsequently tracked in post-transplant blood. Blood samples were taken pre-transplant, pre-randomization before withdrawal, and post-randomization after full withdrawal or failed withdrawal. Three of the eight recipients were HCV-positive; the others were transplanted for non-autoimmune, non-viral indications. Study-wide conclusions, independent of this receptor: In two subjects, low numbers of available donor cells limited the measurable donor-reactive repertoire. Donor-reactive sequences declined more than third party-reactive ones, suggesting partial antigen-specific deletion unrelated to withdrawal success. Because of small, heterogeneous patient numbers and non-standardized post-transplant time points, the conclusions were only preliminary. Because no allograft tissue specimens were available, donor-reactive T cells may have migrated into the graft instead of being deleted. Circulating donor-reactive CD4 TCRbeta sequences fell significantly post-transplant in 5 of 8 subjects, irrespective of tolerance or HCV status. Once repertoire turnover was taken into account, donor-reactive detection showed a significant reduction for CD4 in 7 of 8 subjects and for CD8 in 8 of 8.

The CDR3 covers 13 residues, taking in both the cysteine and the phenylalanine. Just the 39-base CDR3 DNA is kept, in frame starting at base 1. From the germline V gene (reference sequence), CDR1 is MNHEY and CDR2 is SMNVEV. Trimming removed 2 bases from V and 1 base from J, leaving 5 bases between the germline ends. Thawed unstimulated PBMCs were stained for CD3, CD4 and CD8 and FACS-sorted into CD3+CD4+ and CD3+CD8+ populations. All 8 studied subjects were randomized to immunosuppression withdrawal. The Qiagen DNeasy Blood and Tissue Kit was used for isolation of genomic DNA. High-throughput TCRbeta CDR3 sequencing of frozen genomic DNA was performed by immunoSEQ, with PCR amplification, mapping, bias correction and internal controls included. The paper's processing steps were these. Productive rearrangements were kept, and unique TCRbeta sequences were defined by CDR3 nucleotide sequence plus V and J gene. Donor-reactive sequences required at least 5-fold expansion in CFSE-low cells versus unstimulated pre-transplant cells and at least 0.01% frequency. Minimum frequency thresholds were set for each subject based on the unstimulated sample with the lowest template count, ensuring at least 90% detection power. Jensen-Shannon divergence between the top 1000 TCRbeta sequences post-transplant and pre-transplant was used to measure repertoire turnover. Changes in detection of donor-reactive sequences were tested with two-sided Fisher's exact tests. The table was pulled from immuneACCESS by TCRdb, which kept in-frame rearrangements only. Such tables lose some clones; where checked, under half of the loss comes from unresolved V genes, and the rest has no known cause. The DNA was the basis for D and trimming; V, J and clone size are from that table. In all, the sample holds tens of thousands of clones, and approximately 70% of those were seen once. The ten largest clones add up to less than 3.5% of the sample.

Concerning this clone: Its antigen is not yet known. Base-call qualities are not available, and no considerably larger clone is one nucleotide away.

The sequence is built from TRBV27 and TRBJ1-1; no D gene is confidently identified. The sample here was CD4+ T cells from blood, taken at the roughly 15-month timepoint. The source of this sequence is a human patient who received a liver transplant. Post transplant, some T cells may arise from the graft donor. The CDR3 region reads CASSLGPNTEAFF. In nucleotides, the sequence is TGTGCCAGCAGTTTAGGCCCGAACACTGAAGCTTTCTTT.